This T cell receptor (beta chain) was observed in a study of T cell responses to AZD1222 COVID-19 vaccine. Study-wide context: Some second doses came at about 4 weeks and others at about 12 weeks; these were pooled.

Study-wide results and limits: Spike regions recognized by vaccine-associated CD4 TCRs spanned the protein, led by 160-218 and 743-854. Unmutated variant regions reportedly attract nearly half of all spike-specific TCRs. Elevations in Spike-specific TCR breadth and depth followed administration of two AZD1222 doses.

On this clone: The antigen is undetermined.

From germline, CDR1 is SGDLS and CDR2 YYNGEE. The CDR3 runs to 13 residues. Trimming stripped 0 bases from V and 5 bases from J, with 8 bases between. Using immunoSEQ multiplex PCR, the repertoire was profiled, and TCRdb retains in-frame clones only, with some absent. Here the sample spans 100,000 to 150,000 clones, over 75% being singletons. The sequences come from peripheral blood, collected on day 0 of AZD1222 vaccination. The clonotype originates from an adult in good health. This chain joins TRBV9 and TRBJ1-2; a possible D gene is TRBD1 (6 bases). The CDR3 region is CASSVDTGYGYTF. The CDR3 DNA follows: TGTGCCAGCAGCGTAGATACAGGGTATGGCTACACCTTC.